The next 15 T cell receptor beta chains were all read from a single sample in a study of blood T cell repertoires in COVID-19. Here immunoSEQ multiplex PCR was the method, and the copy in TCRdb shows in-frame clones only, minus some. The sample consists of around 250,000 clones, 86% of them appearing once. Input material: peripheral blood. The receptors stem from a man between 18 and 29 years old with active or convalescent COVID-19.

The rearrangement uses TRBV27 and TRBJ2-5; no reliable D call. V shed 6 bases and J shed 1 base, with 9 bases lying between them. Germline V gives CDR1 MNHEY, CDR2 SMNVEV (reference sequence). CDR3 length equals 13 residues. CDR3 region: CASSPRSQETQYF. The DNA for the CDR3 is TGTGCCAGCAGCCCGCGGAGCCAAGAGACCCAGTACTTC.

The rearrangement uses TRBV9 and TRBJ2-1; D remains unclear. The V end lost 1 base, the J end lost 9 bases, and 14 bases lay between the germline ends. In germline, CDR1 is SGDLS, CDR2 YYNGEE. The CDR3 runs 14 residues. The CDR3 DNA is TGTGCCAGCAGCGTAACAACAGAGTCCAGTGAGCAGTTCTTC. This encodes CASSVTTESSEQFF.

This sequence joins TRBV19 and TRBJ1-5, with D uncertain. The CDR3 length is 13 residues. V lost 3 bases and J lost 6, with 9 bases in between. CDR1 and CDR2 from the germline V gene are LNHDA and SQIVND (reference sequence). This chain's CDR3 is CASSISYGQPQHF. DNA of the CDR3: TGTGCCAGTAGTATTAGCTACGGTCAGCCCCAGCATTTT.

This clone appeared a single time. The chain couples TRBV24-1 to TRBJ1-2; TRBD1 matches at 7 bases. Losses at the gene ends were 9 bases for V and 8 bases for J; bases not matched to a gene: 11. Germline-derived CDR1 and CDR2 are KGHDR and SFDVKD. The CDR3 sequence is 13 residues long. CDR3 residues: CATSSQGYDGYTF. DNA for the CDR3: TGTGCCACCTCCTCACAGGGGTACGACGGCTACACCTTC.

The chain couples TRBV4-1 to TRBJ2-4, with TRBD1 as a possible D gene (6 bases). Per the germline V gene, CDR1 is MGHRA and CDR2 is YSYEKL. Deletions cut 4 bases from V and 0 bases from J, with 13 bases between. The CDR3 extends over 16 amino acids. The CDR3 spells CASSRGQVLAKNIQYF. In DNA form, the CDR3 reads TGCGCCAGCAGCCGGGGGCAGGTACTAGCCAAAAACATTCAGTACTTC.

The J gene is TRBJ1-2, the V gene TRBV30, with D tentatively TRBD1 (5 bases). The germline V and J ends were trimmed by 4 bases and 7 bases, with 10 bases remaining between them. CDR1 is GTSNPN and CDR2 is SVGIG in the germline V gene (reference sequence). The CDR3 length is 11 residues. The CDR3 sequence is CAWKKTVGYTF. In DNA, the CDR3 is TGTGCCTGGAAGAAGACAGTTGGCTACACCTTC.

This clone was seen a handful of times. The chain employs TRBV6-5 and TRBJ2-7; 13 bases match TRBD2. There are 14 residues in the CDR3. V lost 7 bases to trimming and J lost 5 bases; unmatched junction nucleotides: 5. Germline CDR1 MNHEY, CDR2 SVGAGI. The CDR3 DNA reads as TGTGCCAGCAACGTAGGACTAGCGGGGGACGAGCAGTACTTC. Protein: CASNVGLAGDEQYF.

Here the CDR3 reads CASSQFRGRGETQYF. CDR3 nucleotides: TGTGCCAGCAGCCAGTTTCGAGGGAGGGGAGAGACCCAGTACTTC. The V call is TRBV14, the J call TRBJ2-5, with 7 bases matching TRBD2. V lost 3 bases, J lost 4 bases, and 8 bases stayed unmatched. Germline V gene sequence: CDR1 SGHDN, CDR2 FVKESK. The CDR3 length is 15 residues.

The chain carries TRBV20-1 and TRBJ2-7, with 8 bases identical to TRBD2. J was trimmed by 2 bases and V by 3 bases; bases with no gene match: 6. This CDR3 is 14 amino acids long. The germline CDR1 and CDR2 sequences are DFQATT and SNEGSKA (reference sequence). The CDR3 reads CSASITSGTYEQYF. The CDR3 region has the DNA TGCAGTGCTAGTATTACTAGCGGTACCTACGAGCAGTACTTC.

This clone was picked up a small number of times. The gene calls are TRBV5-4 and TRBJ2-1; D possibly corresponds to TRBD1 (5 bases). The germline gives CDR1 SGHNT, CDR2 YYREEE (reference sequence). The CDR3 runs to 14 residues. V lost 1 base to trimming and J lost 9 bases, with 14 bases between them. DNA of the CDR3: TGTGCCAGCAGCTTGATGGTACAGGCCAGTGAGCAGTTCTTC. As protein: CASSLMVQASEQFF. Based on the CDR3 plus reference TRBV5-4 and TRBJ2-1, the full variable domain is ETGVTQSPTHLIKTRGQQVTLRCSSQSGHNTVSWYQQALGQGPQFIFQYYREEENGRGNFPPRFSGLQFPNYSSELNVNALELDDSALYLCASSLMVQASEQFFGPGTRLTVL.

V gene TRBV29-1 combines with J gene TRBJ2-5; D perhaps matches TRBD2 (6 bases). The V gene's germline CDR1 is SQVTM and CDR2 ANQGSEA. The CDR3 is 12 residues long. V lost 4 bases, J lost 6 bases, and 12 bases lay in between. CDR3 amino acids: CSVVGGWKTQYF. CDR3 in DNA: TGCAGCGTTGTCGGGGGTTGGAAGACCCAGTACTTC.

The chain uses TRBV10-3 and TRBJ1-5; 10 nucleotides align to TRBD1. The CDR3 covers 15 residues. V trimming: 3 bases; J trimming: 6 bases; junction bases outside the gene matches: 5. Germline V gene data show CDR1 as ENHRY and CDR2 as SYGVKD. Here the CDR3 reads CAISEGGDRGQPQHF. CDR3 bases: TGTGCCATCAGTGAAGGGGGGGACAGGGGTCAGCCCCAGCATTTT.

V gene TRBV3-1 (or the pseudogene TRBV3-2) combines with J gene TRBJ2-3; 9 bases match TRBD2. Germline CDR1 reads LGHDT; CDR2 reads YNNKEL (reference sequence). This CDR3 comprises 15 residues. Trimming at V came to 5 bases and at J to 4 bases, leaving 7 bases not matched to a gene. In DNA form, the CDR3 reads TGTGCCAGCAGCGCGACTAGCGGAGCCCCAGATACGCAGTATTTT. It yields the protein CASSATSGAPDTQYF.

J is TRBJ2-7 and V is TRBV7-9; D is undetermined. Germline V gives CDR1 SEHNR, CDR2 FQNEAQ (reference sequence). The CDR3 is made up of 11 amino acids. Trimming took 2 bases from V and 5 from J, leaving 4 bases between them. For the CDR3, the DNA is TGTGCCAGCAGCTTAAGCGACGAGCAGTACTTC. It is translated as CASSLSDEQYF.

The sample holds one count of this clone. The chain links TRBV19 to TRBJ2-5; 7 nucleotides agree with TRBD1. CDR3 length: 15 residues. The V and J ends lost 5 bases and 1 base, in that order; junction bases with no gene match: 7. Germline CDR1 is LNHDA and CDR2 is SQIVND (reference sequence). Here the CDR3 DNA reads TGTGCCAGTAGTCTGTGGACAGGATCCCAAGAGACCCAGTACTTC. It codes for CASSLWTGSQETQYF.